The sequence of this TCR beta chain was determined in a study of OX40 agonist ivuxolimab in advanced cancers. Overall study context: Dose-escalation subjects each had hepatocellular carcinoma, melanoma, renal cell or head and neck cancer. Subjects had a mean age of about 65 years, with a range of 23 to 79; roughly 80% were male.

Repertoires were generated with immunoSEQ multiplex PCR, while TCRdb's copy carries only in-frame clones and drops some. The table has roughly 15,000 clones, around 86% seen once. A few counts support this clone. The same CDR3 can be traced to other DNA sequences in this sample. Per germline, CDR1 SGDLS and CDR2 YYNGEE. The CDR3 extends over 14 amino acids. V dropped 3 bases and J dropped 0 bases, with 7 bases sitting between them. The sequences come from CD4+ or CD8+ T cells sorted from blood, collected in a trial of the OX40 agonist ivuxolimab. The chain has TRBV9 and TRBJ2-1, with D hard to call. This clonotype originated in an adult with an advanced solid tumor such as melanoma, head and neck, liver or kidney cancer. In DNA, the CDR3 is TGTGCCAGCAGCGATAGGAGCTCCTACAATGAGCAGTTCTTC. Its protein is CASSDRSSYNEQFF.